Sequencing of this T cell receptor (beta chain) was carried out in a study of vaccination and CD4 T cells after COVID-19. Study details: Convalescent individuals numbered four females and six males, two being Hispanic.

Concerning this clonotype: Its antigen remains unidentified.

Germline V gives CDR1 DFQATT, CDR2 SNEGSKA (reference sequence). The V end was cut by 4 bases, the J end by 3 bases, with 13 bases between. This CDR3 has 14 residues. The assay that was used to sequence DNA from cultured CD4+ T cells was the Oncomine TCR Beta short-read assay. Via MiXCR, TCRdb re-called the PCR reads, giving one row per CDR3 protein. There are over 15,000 distinct CDR3 sequences in the sample; approximately 73% occur only once, and approximately 10% lies in the top ten. Noted treatment: approximately nine-day PBMC culture with coronavirus spike peptide pools or control peptides (ViraFEST assay). Every well contained around 2.2 million PBMCs, which were grown with about 9.2 IU/ml IL-2 and roughly 9.7 ug/ml peptide pools.

The sample comprised CD4+ T cells from blood, cultured in vitro. The chain employs TRBV20-1 and TRBJ1-5; possibly TRBD1 for D (6 bases). This clonotype was obtained from a human donor who had recovered from COVID-19. CDR3 sequence: CSAIGGPLNQPQHF. DNA of the CDR3: TGCAGTGCTATCGGGGGCCCCCTCAATCAGCCCCAGCATTTT.